Below, 18 T cell receptor beta chains from the same sample are listed, as sequenced in a study of T cell repertoires in cytomegalovirus infection. TCRdb reanalysed the reads using MiXCR and keeps one entry per CDR3 protein. The data show 900,000 to 950,000 distinct CDR3 sequences, roughly a third seen once. For these receptors, no antigen is known. This specimen was cultured CD8+ T cells from PBMCs, taken from culture after CMV antigen stimulation. All receptors come from a human donor in good health (CMV status not recorded). Some clones in this sample may be carry-over from other donors' samples.

The chain uses TRBV10-3 and TRBJ2-5, with a weak D call TRBD1 (6 bases). Per germline, CDR1 ENHRY and CDR2 SYGVKD. Trimming shortened V by 10 bases and J by 5 bases, and 20 bases separated the two germline ends. The CDR3 totals 14 residues. CDR3 loop: CATHSGDGAETQYF. The DNA for the CDR3 is TGTGCCACGCACTCAGGGGACGGGGCGGAGACCCAGTACTTC.

The chain carries TRBV23-1 and TRBJ2-6, with a weak D call TRBD1 (5 bases). TRBV23-1 is an ORF for which the function is uncertain. This CDR3 comprises 16 residues. Trimming took 4 bases from V and 2 from J, leaving 12 bases between them. CDR3 coding DNA: TGCGCCAGCAGTCGTTTTCAGGGCACTGGGGCCAACGTCCTGACTTTC. Translation: CASSRFQGTGANVLTF.

This chain uses TRBV27 with TRBJ2-7, with D possibly being TRBD1 (6 bases). The CDR3 extends over 14 amino acids. With 1 base removed from V and 4 bases from J, the gap between germline ends came to 11 bases. Germline loops: CDR1 MNHEY, CDR2 SMNVEV (reference sequence). The chain's CDR3 is CASSLLAGAYEQYF. As DNA, the CDR3 is TGTGCCAGCAGTTTATTGGCAGGGGCTTACGAGCAGTACTTC.

This clonotype has more than one count but fewer than ten. CDR3 sequence: CASSVGDRTYEQYF. The CDR3 DNA reads TGTGCCAGCAGCGTAGGAGACAGAACCTACGAGCAGTACTTC. The rearrangement uses TRBV9 and TRBJ2-7, with TRBD1 as a possible D gene (5 bases). CDR3 length: 14 residues. CDR1 is SGDLS and CDR2 is YYNGEE in the germline V gene. V lost 0 bases and J lost 2, with 9 bases in between. Full variable domain (missing parts from reference TRBV9 and TRBJ2-7): DSGVTQTPKHLITATGQRVTLRCSPRSGDLSVYWYQQSLDQGLQFLIQYYNGEERAKGNILERFSAQQFPDLHSELNLSSLELGDSALYFCASSVGDRTYEQYFGPGTRLTVT.

This chain connects TRBV28 to TRBJ2-3, with 7 positions matching TRBD1. V lost 5 bases to trimming and J lost 2 bases; unmatched junction nucleotides: 10. The CDR3 totals 16 residues. The germline V gene has CDR1 MDHEN and CDR2 SYDVKM. The CDR3 here is CASSPTMTGNTDTQYF. The CDR3 DNA follows: TGTGCCAGCAGTCCCACAATGACAGGGAACACAGATACGCAGTATTTT.

This clonotype was counted at least ten times. V is TRBV7-8 and J is TRBJ2-2; D unclear. Trimming took 6 bases from V and 6 from J, leaving 20 bases between them. The CDR3 loop spans 16 amino acids. From germline, CDR1 is SGHVS and CDR2 FQNEAQ. CDR3 sequence reads: CASSPRPFITSGELFF. The CDR3 nucleotides are TGTGCCAGCAGTCCTAGACCTTTTATTACATCCGGGGAGCTGTTTTTT.

This clonotype was counted many times. CDR3 sequence: CSAWTSGGLRSDTQYF. CDR3 DNA sequence: TGCAGTGCTTGGACTAGCGGGGGCCTCCGTTCAGATACGCAGTATTTT. The gene calls are TRBV20-1 and TRBJ2-3; 13 positions agree with TRBD2. Germline CDR1 DFQATT, CDR2 SNEGSKA (reference sequence). With 5 bases clipped from V and 4 bases from J, the junction kept 9 bases outside the gene matches. The CDR3 covers 16 residues.

This rearrangement joins TRBV9 to TRBJ1-3, with D unclear. V gave up 4 bases and J gave up 3 bases, with 14 bases separating them. This CDR3 comprises 15 residues. CDR1 SGDLS and CDR2 YYNGEE come from the germline V gene. The CDR3 DNA sequence: TGTGCCAGCAGCTCAATCAAGAGTGGTGGAAACACCATATATTTT. It specifies CASSSIKSGGNTIYF.

V is TRBV29-1 and J is TRBJ1-5; 8 bases are a match to TRBD1. This CDR3 region has 13 residues. Germline V gene data show CDR1 as SQVTM and CDR2 as ANQGSEA. The ends lost 4 bases at V and 6 bases at J; junction bases unmatched: 5. The CDR3: CSVGTGYGQPQHF. The DNA for the CDR3 is TGCAGCGTTGGGACAGGGTACGGTCAGCCCCAGCATTTT.

The chain recombines TRBV27 with TRBJ2-1; D unclear. Germline CDR1 is MNHEY and CDR2 is SMNVEV (reference sequence). V was trimmed by 3 bases and J by 5 bases, leaving 11 bases between them. The CDR3 loop spans 14 amino acids. The CDR3 nucleotides read TGTGCCAGCAGTTTGATTAGCTCGAACAATGAGCAGTTCTTC. Protein product: CASSLISSNNEQFF.

This clonotype was counted a few times. The chain employs TRBV6-5 and TRBJ1-1; D is undetermined. Germline CDR1 is MNHEY and CDR2 is SVGAGI. Trimming took off 2 bases at V and 1 base at J, with 11 bases between the two ends. The CDR3 length is 15 residues. The CDR3 here is CASSYRAGSNTEAFF. In DNA form, the CDR3 reads TGTGCCAGCAGTTACCGGGCAGGCTCGAACACTGAAGCTTTCTTT.

DNA of the CDR3: TGTGCCAGCAGCTTATTGGCAACCGACCTCTCTGGAAACACCATATATTTT. As protein: CASSLLATDLSGNTIYF. The gene calls are TRBV11-1 and TRBJ1-3, with D uncertain. Germline CDR1 and CDR2: SGHAT and FQDESV (reference sequence). The CDR3 extends over 17 amino acids. V was trimmed by 2 bases and J by 0 bases, leaving 14 bases between them.

The rearrangement joins TRBV7-6 to TRBJ2-3, with D tentatively TRBD2 (7 bases). The CDR3 has 17 amino acids. V was clipped by 1 base and J by 4 bases, with 18 bases between them. The germline V gene has CDR1 SGHVS and CDR2 FNYEAQ. CDR3 amino acids: CASSLESSGGGADTQYF. The CDR3 coding sequence is TGTGCCAGCAGCTTAGAGAGTTCGGGGGGCGGGGCAGATACGCAGTATTTT.

This clonotype showed up many times. The chain couples TRBV7-9 to TRBJ2-6, with 8 bases matching TRBD2. The V and J ends lost 5 bases and 0 bases, in that order; junction bases with no gene match: 3. This CDR3 comprises 16 residues. Germline V lookup: CDR1 SEHNR, CDR2 FQNEAQ (reference sequence). In DNA, the CDR3 is TGTGCCAGCAGCCCCAGCGGGGGCTCTGGGGCCAACGTCCTGACTTTC. It encodes CASSPSGGSGANVLTF.

The J gene is TRBJ2-2, the V gene TRBV14, with TRBD1 matching 8 bases. CDR1 is SGHDN and CDR2 is FVKESK in the germline V gene. With 0 bases clipped from V and 0 bases from J, the junction kept 6 bases outside the gene matches. This CDR3 region has 18 residues. The CDR3 DNA sequence: TGTGCCAGCAGCCAAGACAGGACAGGGCCTCCGAACACCGGGGAGCTGTTTTTT. It specifies CASSQDRTGPPNTGELFF.

The chain has TRBV6-5 and TRBJ2-5; 12 bases line up with TRBD2. Germline V gene data show CDR1 as MNHEY and CDR2 as SVGAGI. The CDR3 covers 15 residues. The V and J ends lost 8 bases and 10 bases, in that order; junction bases with no gene match: 14. CDR3 in amino acids: CASSSRTSGVRDQYF. The CDR3 DNA is TGTGCCAGCTCGTCTAGGACTAGCGGGGTTCGTGACCAGTACTTC.

This clonotype was recorded only once. The V call is TRBV19, the J call TRBJ2-3; D not resolved. There are 14 residues in the CDR3. With 1 base removed from V and 0 bases from J, the gap between germline ends came to 5 bases. Germline V gene sequence: CDR1 LNHDA, CDR2 SQIVND (reference sequence). The CDR3 nucleotides are TGTGCCAGTAGTATAGGCTCAAGCACAGATACGCAGTATTTT. Protein sequence: CASSIGSSTDTQYF. Full variable domain (rest looked up from reference TRBV19 and TRBJ2-3): DGGITQSPKYLFRKEGQNVTLSCEQNLNHDAMYWYRQDPGQGLRLIYYSQIVNDFQKGDIAEGYSVSREKKESFPLTVTSAQKNPTAFYLCASSIGSSTDTQYFGPGTRLTVL.

The V call is TRBV18, the J call TRBJ2-7, with 7 bases that match TRBD1. From germline, CDR1 is KGHSH and CDR2 LQKENI. The CDR3 is 16 amino acids. The ends lost 2 bases at V and 2 bases at J; junction bases unmatched: 9. The CDR3, as DNA: TGTGCCAGCTCACCAACCCGGACAGGATTTACCTACGAGCAGTACGTC. Its protein is CASSPTRTGFTYEQYV.